Sequencing of this T cell receptor beta chain was carried out in a study of shared clonotypes between healthy human individuals. Assay used: immunoSEQ multiplex PCR; TCRdb lists only in-frame clones, some missing. The sample has some 1,600,000 clones; approximately 98% are singletons. Germline V lookup: CDR1 SNHLY, CDR2 FYNNEI. The length of the CDR3 is 13 residues. The V and J ends lost 6 bases and 4 bases, in that order; junction bases with no gene match: 3. What was sequenced was naive CD4+ T cells sorted from blood. Subset denoted: CD45RA+ positively selected. This TCR was recovered from a man younger than 45 in good health. V is TRBV2 and J is TRBJ1-3; 7 nucleotides match TRBD1. This CDR3 is CASSWGQGNTIYF. CDR3 sequence (DNA): TGTGCCAGCAGCTGGGGACAGGGAAACACCATATATTTT.